This T cell receptor beta chain emerged from a study of T-cell reconstitution after alpha-beta-depleted transplantation in children. V lost 0 bases and J 2 bases, leaving 12 bases between the germline ends. This CDR3 has 15 residues. From germline, CDR1 is SGHRS and CDR2 YFSETQ. Molecular barcoding with unique molecular identifiers was used for the TCRbeta library. TCRdb re-derived calls from the PCR reads in MiXCR, one entry per CDR3 protein. The sample has some 300,000 distinct CDR3 sequences; around 10% are singletons. The rearrangement links TRBV5-1 to TRBJ2-7, with D maybe TRBD1 (5 bases). This clonotype was obtained from a human donor who donated a stem cell graft to a child with acute lymphoblastic leukemia. Sequencing was performed on PBMCs from the stem cell graft donor, taken from the stem cell graft. The CDR3 sequence is CASSLGQGRAYEQYF. CDR3 DNA sequence: TGCGCCAGCAGCTTGGGCCAGGGTAGGGCCTACGAGCAGTACTTC. Full variable domain (remainder filled in from reference TRBV5-1 and TRBJ2-7): KAGVTQTPRYLIKTRGQQVTLSCSPISGHRSVSWYQQTPGQGLQFLFEYFSETQRNKGNFPGRFSGRQFSNSRSEMNVSTLELGDSALYLCASSLGQGRAYEQYFGPGTRLTVT.